This TCR beta chain was identified during a study of vaccination and CD4 T cells after COVID-19. On the study more broadly: Post-COVID sampling occurred a median approximately 93 days after diagnosis (range 35 to 161).

Noted treatment: roughly nine-day PBMC culture with coronavirus spike peptide pools or control peptides (ViraFEST assay). There are a few counts of this clonotype. The target antigen is unknown. The Oncomine TCR Beta short-read assay was what sequenced the DNA obtained from cultured CD4+ T cells. TCRdb re-derived calls from the PCR reads in MiXCR, one entry per CDR3 protein. The sample contains some 8,800 distinct CDR3 sequences, more than 55% of which appear only once. Sequencing used CD4+ T cells from blood, cultured in vitro. The clonotype was recovered from a human donor who had recovered from COVID-19.

CDR3 loop: CASHLSGQANYGYTF. The DNA for the CDR3 is TGTGCCAGCCATCTCTCGGGACAAGCTAACTATGGCTACACCTTC. The V gene is TRBV19, the J gene TRBJ1-2; possible D gene TRBD1, 6 bases. Trimming removed 9 bases from V and 0 bases from J, with 17 bases in between. Germline values: CDR1 LNHDA, CDR2 SQIVND (reference sequence). The CDR3 covers 15 residues.